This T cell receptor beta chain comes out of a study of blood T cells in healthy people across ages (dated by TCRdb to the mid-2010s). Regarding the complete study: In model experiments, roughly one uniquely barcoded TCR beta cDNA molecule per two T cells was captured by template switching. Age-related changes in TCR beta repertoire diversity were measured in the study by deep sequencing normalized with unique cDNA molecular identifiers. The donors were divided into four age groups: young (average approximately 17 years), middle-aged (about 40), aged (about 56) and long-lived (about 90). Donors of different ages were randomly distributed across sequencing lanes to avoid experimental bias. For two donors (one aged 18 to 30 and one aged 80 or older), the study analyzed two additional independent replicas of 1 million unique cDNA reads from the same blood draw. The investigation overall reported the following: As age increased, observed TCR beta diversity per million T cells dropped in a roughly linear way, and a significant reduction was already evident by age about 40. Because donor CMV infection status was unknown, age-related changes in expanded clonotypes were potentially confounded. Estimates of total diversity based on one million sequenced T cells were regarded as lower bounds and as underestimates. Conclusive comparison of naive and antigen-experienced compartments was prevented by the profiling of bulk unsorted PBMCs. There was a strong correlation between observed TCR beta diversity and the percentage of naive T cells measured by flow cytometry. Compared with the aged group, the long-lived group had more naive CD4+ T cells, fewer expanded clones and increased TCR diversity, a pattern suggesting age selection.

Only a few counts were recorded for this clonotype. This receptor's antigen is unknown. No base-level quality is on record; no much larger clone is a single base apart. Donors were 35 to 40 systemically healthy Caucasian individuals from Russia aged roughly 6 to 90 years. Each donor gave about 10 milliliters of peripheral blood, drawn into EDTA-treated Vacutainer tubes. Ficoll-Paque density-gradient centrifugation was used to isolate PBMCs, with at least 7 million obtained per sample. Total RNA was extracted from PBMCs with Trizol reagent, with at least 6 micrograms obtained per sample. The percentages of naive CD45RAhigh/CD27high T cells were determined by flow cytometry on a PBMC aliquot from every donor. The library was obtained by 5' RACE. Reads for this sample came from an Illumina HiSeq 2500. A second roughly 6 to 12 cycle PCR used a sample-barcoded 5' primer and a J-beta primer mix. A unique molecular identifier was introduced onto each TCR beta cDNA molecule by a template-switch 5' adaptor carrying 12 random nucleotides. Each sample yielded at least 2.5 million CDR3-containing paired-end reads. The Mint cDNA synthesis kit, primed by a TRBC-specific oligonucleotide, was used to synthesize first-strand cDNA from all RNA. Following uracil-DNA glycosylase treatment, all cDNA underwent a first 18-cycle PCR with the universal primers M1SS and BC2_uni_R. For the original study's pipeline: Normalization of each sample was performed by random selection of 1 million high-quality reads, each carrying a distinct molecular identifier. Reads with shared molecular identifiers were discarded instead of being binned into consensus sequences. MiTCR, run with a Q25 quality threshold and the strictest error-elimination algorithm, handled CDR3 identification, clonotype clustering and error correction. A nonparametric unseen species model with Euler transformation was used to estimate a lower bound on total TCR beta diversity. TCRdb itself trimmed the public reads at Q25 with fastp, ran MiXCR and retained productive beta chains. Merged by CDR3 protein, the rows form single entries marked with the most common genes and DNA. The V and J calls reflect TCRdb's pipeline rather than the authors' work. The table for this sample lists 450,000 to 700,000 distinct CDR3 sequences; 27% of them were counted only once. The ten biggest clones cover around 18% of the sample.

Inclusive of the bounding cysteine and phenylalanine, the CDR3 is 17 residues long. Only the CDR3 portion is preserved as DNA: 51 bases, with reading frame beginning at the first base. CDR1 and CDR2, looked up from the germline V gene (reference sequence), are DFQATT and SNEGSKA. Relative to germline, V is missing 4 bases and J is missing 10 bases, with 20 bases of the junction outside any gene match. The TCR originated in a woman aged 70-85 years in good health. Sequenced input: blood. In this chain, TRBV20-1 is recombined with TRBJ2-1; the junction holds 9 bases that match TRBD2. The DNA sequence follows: TGCAGTGCTACAAGAGAGGAGGTAGCGGGGGCCCAACGGGAGCAGTTCTTC. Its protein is CSATREEVAGAQREQFF.